The T cell receptor beta chain under discussion was sequenced for a study of shared clonotypes between healthy human individuals. The overall study: The composition of the donors was a couple of women and a few men aged 18 to 49.

CD45RO-negative, CCR7-selected cells formed the naive CD8 fraction, which excluded terminally differentiated effector memory CD45RA+ cells. Turning to this clone: The antigen is unknown.

Profiled with immunoSEQ multiplex PCR; TCRdb holds only in-frame clones, not every one. The sample shows about 2.1 million clones, about 93% of them seen only once. General study results and limits: Despite large depth, rarefaction showed incomplete sorted-subset sequencing. Investigators collected only blood, and repertoires in tissues likely differ. Clonotype sharing across several donors was observed for around 4.8% of naive CD4 clonotypes.

The CDR3 runs 15 residues. The germline V gene has CDR1 MNHEY and CDR2 SMNVEV (reference sequence). V was pared by 3 bases and J by 5 bases, with 10 bases of the junction left unmatched. The origin of this receptor is a man between 18 and 29 years old in good health. Some clones in this sample may be carry-over from other donors' samples. The chain recombines TRBV27 with TRBJ2-7; TRBD2 agrees at 7 bases. The source material was naive CD8+ T cells from PBMCs. The CDR3 nucleotides are TGTGCCAGCAGTTTCCTCGGGACGGGAGGCGACGAGCAGTACTTC. Residues: CASSFLGTGGDEQYF.